This T cell receptor beta chain is from a study of cytomegalovirus exposure and HLA in healthy donors (TCRdb year 2017). Study-wide context: An earlier analysis of roughly 570 of the donors reported around 280 Gb of sequence data and around 110 million unique TCR beta sequences obtained from around 180 million T cells. To predict cytomegalovirus infection status, the study brought together high-throughput TCR immunosequencing, statistical association of individual TCRs with disease status, and machine learning. In addition to the first cohort of around 670 subjects, a separate validation cohort of approximately 130 different subjects was used. Rather than using new phenotypic data, the later analysis identified candidate immune exposures from TCR beta sequences and from how often those sequences occurred across donors. On average, about 200,000 unique TCR beta nucleotide sequences were sequenced per donor among more than 350 genotyped donors of the cohort, with roughly 18% of those sequences being non-productive. The number of typed donors differed by locus: about 620-640 for A, B, C, DRB1 and DQB1; about 520 for DQA1; 606 for DPA1; and 450 to 480 for DPB1. In a later genetic analysis, genome-wide SNP genotypes for about three fifths of the 666 donors were used, and that subset was treated as a discovery cohort. Roughly 310 gigabases of sequencing data and tens of millions of unique TCR sequences were included in an early release covering 550 to 650 HLA-typed donors. To study patterns of TCR occurrence, a later analysis re-analyzed previously published TCR beta repertoires from 666 donors and added high-resolution HLA genotyping. Donor age, sex, ethnicity and CMV serostatus were compiled together with the repertoire data. HLA typing included class I and class II loci at four-digit resolution. The study was designed to test whether signatures of past pathogen exposure could be identified by cataloging public T cell receptors. The genetic ancestry cluster associated with self-reported Caucasian donors included about 81% of the roughly 380 genotyped donors. Using immunosequencing, the study profiled T cell repertoires from about 610 subjects and related those repertoires to cytomegalovirus serostatus. Every discovery cohort repertoire had been produced on one sequencing platform. A handful of DR-DQ haplotypes were handled as single units for association and clustering because linkage in the cohort was strong. An earlier analysis of 587 of the donors used high-throughput TCR beta sequencing to judge whether each TCR beta V gene segment behaved as functional or pseudogenic. What the authors observed across the whole study: Correlated functional status among segregating V segments might be attributable to linkage disequilibrium, but an unknown experimental factor could not be ruled out. The classifier was reported to diagnose cytomegalovirus status with high specificity and sensitivity in both the original cohort and the validation cohort. The authors suggested that the approach could potentially be extended to other disease states and immunological phenotypes. In a later analysis, several top co-occurrence clusters were reported to appear linked to parvovirus B19, influenza, CMV and Epstein-Barr virus. About 15 rarely observed V segments, including chromosome 9 orphons, were excluded from the earlier analysis of approximately 600 of the donors because counts were too low. A total of 150 or so TCR beta chains were listed by the study as associated with cytomegalovirus. The presence/absence analyses assumed that sequencing depth was roughly uniform across donors, and that assumption may not be true. Broadly in line with IMGT annotations, most TCR beta V segments showed up in productive rearrangements about 87% or about 30% of the time in an earlier analysis of about 500 of the donors. An association between a missense DCLRE1C variant and V-gene and J-gene trimming of TCR beta chains was found in a later genetic analysis and replicated in an independent cohort. In a later genetic analysis, fewer N-insertions in productive TCRs were reported among donors in an Asian-associated ancestry cluster than the 666-donor mean. Only TCR beta chains were sequenced in this cohort, and the absence of alpha or paired-chain data limited detectable features. When HLA alleles, especially DR and DQ, strongly co-occurred, attributing TCR associations to individual alleles was difficult. The only immune exposure information available for the cohort was CMV serostatus. A few of the identified cytomegalovirus-associated TCR beta chains were confirmed in vitro to be specific for cytomegalovirus antigens. In a later analysis, HLA-associated TCR beta chains were found to be more clonally expanded and to have lower generation probabilities than equally common non-associated chains. According to a later analysis, most CMV-associated TCR beta chains appeared to be HLA-restricted, and the HLA associations seemed to be driven largely by CMV exposure. HLA typing was unavailable for some donors at each locus, so association tests used only the typed subset. Across donors, most TCR sequences were observed very rarely, whereas some public TCRs were present in many individuals. A later analysis found that TCR association rates varied across HLA loci, with DRB1 alleles showing the most associated TCRs and HLA-C alleles the fewest. At a false discovery rate of 0.05, a later analysis linked approximately 18,000 TCR beta sequences to specific HLA alleles. A further reported finding was that TCR beta sequences accurately predicted the HLA-A and HLA-B alleles for most subjects in the first cohort. A cluster of highly shared sequence variants was judged likely to be a technical artifact of the sequencing pipeline. Some IMGT-functional V segments, including TRBV6-2 and TRBV6-3, could not be told apart with the 87-base-pair reads, so those segments were excluded.

The library was produced with the immunoSEQ multiplex PCR assay. The multiplex PCR relied on a mix of 60 forward primers for TCR Vbeta segments and 13 reverse primers for TCR Jbeta segments. A multiplex PCR assay on genomic DNA amplified the CDR3 region of rearranged TCR beta genes. On the Illumina HiSeq System, the amplified TCR beta libraries were sequenced as 87-base-pair reads. The authors' pipeline ran thus. In a later analysis, about 80 million unique TCR beta chains were counted across the roughly 610 repertoires, and around 11 million of these chains were shared by at least two donors. Raw reads were error-corrected and collapsed into unique sequences with a nearest-neighbor algorithm that merged closely related sequences to remove PCR and sequencing errors. CDR3 sequences were aligned to IMGT reference sequences to assign V, D and J gene segments. For a sequence to be retained, at least a six-nucleotide match to both a V gene segment and a J gene segment was required. A rearrangement was called productive if the CDR3 had no stop codons and remained in frame with V and J, and every other rearrangement was called non-productive. Following IMGT convention, CDR3 was defined as the stretch from the second conserved V-encoded cysteine to the conserved J-encoded phenylalanine. Sequences without an unambiguous match to a single V gene segment were excluded from the earlier analysis of approximately 600 of the donors. In an earlier analysis of a few hundred of the donors, a V segment was called functional when productive rearrangements were above 56.7%, and segregating when the standard deviation between donors exceeded 5%. To diagnose cytomegalovirus status from the catalog of TCR beta chain sequences, a statistical classification framework was built. In a later analysis, V and J genes were assigned by comparing TCR nucleotide sequences against IMGT/GENE-DB human TR gene sequences. The TCRdist pipeline was used in a later analysis to assign CDR3 sequences and most-parsimonious VDJ recombination scenarios. A later analysis defined each TCR beta chain by its CDR3 amino acid sequence plus V-gene family, and excluded reads lacking a unique V-gene family. In a later analysis, approximately 640 highly shared, low-generation-probability nucleotide sequences were removed to address suspected cross-contamination and a sequencing artifact. A later analysis calculated a clonal expansion index for each public chain from normalized within-repertoire ranks of inferred template counts. Generation probabilities in a later analysis came from a VDJ recombination model fitted to out-of-frame rearrangements, and those results were checked against IGoR. A later analysis scored TCR-TCR, TCR-HLA and TCR-CMV co-occurrence with hypergeometric tests, applying a repertoire-size bias correction to TCR pairs. To estimate false discovery rates, a later analysis permuted the HLA or CMV assignments 20 times. In a later analysis, co-occurring TCRs were grouped using DBSCAN, and TCRdist sequence similarity was added for clustering within HLA-allele-positive subsets. For co-occurrence clustering, repertoires with fewer than 30,000 or more than 120,000 public chains were excluded, along with a handful of repertoires with anomalous nucleotide sharing. TCRdb retrieved this table from immuneACCESS and kept in-frame rearrangements only. Not all clones are present; in checked studies, unresolved V genes account for under half, and no reason is known for the remainder. The D gene and trimming were derived from the DNA, and the V and J assignments and clone size from that table. For this sample there are roughly 100,000 clones; more than 70% appear just once. Together, the top ten hold 2% to 2.5% of the sample.

In the case of this clone: This receptor's antigen is unknown. Qualities for individual bases were not recorded, and no much larger clone is one base off.

The cohort was made up of roughly 670 healthy bone marrow donors. Cohort members were all nominally healthy when sampled, although unrecorded immune exposures were likely present. The donor tested CMV seronegative and was one of the 352 seronegative cohort members. A peripheral blood sample was provided by each donor, and peripheral blood mononuclear cells were used for TCR beta sequencing. Genomic DNA extraction from the blood cell samples was performed with the Qiagen DNeasy Blood Extraction Kit. Trimming at the junction amounts to 5 bases on V and 5 bases on J, and the germline ends lie 10 bases apart. Taken from cysteine to phenylalanine, the CDR3 has 11 residues. Only the CDR3 portion is preserved as DNA: 33 bases, with reading frame beginning at the first base. From a lookup of the germline V gene (reference sequence), CDR1 and CDR2 are DFQATT and SNEGSKA.

Specimen: PBMCs. The TCR originated in a man between 25 and 39 years old in good health and CMV-seronegative. The chain joins TRBV20-1 to TRBJ2-7; no D segment can be confidently identified. The CDR3 corresponds to CSAPTGDEQYF. The DNA sequence is TGCAGTGCTCCGACTGGCGACGAGCAGTACTTC.